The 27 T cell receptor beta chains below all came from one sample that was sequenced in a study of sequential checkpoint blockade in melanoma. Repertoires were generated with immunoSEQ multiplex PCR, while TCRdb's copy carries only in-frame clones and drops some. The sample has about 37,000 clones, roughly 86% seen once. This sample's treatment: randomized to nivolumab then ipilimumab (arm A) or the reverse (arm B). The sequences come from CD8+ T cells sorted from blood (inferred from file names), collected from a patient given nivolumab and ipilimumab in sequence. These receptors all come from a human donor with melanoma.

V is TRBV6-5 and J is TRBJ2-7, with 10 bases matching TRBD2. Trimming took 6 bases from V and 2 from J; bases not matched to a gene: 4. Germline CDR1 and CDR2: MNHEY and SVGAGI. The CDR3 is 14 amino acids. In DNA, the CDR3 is TGTGCCAGCAGCTTGCTAGCGGGAGCCTACGAGCAGTACTTC. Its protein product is CASSLLAGAYEQYF.

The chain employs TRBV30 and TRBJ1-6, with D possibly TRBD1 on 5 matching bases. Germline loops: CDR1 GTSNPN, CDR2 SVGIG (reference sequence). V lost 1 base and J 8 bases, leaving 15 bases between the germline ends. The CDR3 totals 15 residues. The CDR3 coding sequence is TGTGCCTGGAGTGGGGGCGCAGGGTCCGATTCACCCCTCCACTTT. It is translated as CAWSGGAGSDSPLHF.

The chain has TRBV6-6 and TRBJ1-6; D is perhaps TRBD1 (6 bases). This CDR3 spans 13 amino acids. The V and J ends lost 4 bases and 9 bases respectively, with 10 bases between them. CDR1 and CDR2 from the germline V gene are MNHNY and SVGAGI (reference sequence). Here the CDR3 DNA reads TGTGCCAGCAGTTCCCAGGGGAGTTCACCCCTCCACTTT. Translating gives CASSSQGSSPLHF.

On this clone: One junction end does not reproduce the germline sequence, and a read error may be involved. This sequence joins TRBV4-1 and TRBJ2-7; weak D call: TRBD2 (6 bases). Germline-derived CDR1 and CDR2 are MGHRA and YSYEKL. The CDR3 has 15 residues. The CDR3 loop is CASSQEGTVSDEQYF. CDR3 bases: TGCGCCAGCAGCCAGGAGGGGACCGTCTCCGACGAGCAGTACTTC.

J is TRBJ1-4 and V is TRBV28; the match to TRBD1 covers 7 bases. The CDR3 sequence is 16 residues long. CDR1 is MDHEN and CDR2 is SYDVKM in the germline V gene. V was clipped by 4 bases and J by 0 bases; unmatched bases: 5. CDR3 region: CASSSWTGTTNEKLFF. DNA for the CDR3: TGTGCCAGCAGTTCATGGACAGGTACAACTAATGAAAAACTGTTTTTT.

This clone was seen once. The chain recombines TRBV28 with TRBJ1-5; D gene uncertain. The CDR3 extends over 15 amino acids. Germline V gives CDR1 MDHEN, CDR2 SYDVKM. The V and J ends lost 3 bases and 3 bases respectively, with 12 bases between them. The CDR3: CASSFRGSHNQPQHF. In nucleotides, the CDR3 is TGTGCCAGCAGTTTCCGGGGTAGTCACAATCAGCCCCAGCATTTT.

The CDR3 loop is CASSYDPGGYEQYF. CDR3 nucleotides: TGTGCCAGCAGTTACGATCCCGGCGGATACGAGCAGTACTTC. The chain uses TRBV6-5 and TRBJ2-7, with unresolved D. Looked up from germline, CDR1 is MNHEY and CDR2 is SVGAGI. This CDR3 has 14 amino acids. Deletions cut 2 bases from V and 4 bases from J, with 12 bases between.

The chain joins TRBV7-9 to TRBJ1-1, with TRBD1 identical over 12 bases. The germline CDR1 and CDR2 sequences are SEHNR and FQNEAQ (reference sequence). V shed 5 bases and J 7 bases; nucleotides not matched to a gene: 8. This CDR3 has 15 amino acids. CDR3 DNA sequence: TGTGCCAGCAGCCCGGGACAGGGGGCTTACGATGAAGCTTTCTTT. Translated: CASSPGQGAYDEAFF.

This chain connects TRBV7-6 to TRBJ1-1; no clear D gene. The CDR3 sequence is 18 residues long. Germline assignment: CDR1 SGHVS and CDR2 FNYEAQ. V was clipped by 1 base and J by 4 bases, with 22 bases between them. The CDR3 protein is CASSLVWTGVGLGTEAFF. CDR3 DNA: TGTGCCAGCAGCTTAGTTTGGACTGGCGTGGGTTTGGGCACTGAAGCTTTCTTT.

CDR3 nucleotides: TGTGCCACCAGCAGACTAACCTCCGGGACAGGGGCCCTCTATCAGCCCCAGCATTTT. It is translated as CATSRLTSGTGALYQPQHF. The V and J genes are TRBV15 and TRBJ1-5, with 10 bases that match TRBD1. Germline V gene lookup returns CDR1 LNHNV and CDR2 YYDKDF (reference sequence). CDR3 length equals 19 residues. V was pared by 2 bases and J by 5 bases, with 15 bases of the junction left unmatched.

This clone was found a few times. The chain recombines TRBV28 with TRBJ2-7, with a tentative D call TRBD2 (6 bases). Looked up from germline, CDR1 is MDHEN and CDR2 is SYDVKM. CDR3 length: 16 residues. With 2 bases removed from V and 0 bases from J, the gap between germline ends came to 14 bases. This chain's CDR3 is CASSLAGRYSSYEQYF. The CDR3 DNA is TGTGCCAGCAGTTTAGCAGGGAGGTATAGCTCCTACGAGCAGTACTTC.

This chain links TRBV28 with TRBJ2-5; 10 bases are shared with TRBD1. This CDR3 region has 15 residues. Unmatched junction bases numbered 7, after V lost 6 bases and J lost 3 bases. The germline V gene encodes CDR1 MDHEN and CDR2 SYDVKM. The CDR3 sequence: CASSLGTGEEETQYF. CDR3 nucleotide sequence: TGTGCCAGCAGCTTAGGGACAGGGGAGGAAGAGACCCAGTACTTC. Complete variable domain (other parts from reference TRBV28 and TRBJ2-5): DVKVTQSSRYLVKRTGEKVFLECVQDMDHENMFWYRQDPGLGLRLIYFSYDVKMKEKGDIPEGYSVSREKKERFSLILESASTNQTSMYLCASSLGTGEEETQYFGPGTRLLVL.

Here the CDR3 DNA reads TGCGCCAGCAGCTCTGGACTAGCGGGGAAAGAGACCCAGTACTTC. Protein sequence: CASSSGLAGKETQYF. The rearrangement joins TRBV5-1 to TRBJ2-5, with TRBD2 identical over 12 bases. Germline loops: CDR1 SGHRS, CDR2 YFSETQ. The CDR3 has 15 residues. After removal of 3 bases from V and 3 bases from J, the junction contained 3 bases not matched to a gene.

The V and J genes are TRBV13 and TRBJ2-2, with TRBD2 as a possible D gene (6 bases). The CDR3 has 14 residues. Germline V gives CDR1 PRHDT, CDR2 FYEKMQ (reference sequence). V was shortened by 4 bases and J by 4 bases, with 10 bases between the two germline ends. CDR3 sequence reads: CASSSTGGTGELFF. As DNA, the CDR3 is TGTGCCAGCAGCTCTACCGGGGGCACCGGGGAGCTGTTTTTT.

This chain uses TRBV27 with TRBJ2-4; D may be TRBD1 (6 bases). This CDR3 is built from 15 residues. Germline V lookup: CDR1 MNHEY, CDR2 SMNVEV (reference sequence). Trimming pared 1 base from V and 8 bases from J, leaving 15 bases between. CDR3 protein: CASSLLRTGKDIQYF. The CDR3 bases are TGTGCCAGCAGTTTATTAAGAACAGGGAAGGACATTCAGTACTTC.

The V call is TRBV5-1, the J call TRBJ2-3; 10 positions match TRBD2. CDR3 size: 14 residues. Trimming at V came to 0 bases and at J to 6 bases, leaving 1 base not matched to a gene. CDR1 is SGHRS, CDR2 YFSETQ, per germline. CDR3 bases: TGCGCCAGCAGCTTGGTACTAGCGGGGGATACGCAGTATTTT. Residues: CASSLVLAGDTQYF.

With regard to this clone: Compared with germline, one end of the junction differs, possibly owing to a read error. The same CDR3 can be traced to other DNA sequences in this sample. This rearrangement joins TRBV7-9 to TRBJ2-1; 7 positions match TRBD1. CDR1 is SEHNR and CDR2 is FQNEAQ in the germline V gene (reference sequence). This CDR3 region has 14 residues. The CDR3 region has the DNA TGTGCCAGCAGCCTGGGACAGCTCTACAATGAGCAATTCTTC. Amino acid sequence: CASSLGQLYNEQFF.

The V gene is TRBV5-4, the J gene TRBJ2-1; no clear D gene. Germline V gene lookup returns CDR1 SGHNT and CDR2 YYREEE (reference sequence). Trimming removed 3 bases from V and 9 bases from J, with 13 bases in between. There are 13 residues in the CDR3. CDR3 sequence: CASSSRLEGEQFF. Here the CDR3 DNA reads TGTGCCAGCAGCTCCAGGTTAGAAGGTGAGCAGTTCTTC.

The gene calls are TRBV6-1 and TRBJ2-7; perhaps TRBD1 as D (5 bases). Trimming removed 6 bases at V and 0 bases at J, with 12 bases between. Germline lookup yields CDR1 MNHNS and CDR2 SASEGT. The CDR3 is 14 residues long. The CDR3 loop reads CASSQGGLSYEQYF. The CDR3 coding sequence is TGTGCCAGCAGCCAGGGTGGCCTCTCCTACGAGCAGTACTTC.

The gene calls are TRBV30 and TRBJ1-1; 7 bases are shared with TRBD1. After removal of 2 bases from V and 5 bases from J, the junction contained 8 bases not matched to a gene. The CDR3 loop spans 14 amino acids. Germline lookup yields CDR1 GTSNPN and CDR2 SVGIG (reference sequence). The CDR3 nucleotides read TGTGCCTGGAGTTATCCAGGGGGTCGGACTGAAGCTTTCTTT. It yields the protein CAWSYPGGRTEAFF.

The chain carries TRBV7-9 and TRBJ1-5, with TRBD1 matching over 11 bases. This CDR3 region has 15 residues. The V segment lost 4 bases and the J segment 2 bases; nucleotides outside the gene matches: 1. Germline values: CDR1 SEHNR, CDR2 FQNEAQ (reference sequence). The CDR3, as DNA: TGTGCCAGCAGCTGGGGACAGGGGGGCAATCAGCCCCAGCATTTT. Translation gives CASSWGQGGNQPQHF.

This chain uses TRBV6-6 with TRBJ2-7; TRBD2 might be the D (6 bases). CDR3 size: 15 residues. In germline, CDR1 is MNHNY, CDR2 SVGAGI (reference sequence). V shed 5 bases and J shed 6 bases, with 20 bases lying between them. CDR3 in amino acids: CASSPPVADIGEQYF. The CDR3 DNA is TGTGCCAGCAGTCCCCCCGTAGCGGATATTGGCGAGCAGTACTTC.

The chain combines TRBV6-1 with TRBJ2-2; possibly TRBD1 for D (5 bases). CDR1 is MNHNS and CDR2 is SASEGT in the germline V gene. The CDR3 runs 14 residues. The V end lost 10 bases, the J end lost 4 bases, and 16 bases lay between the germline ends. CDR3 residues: CAIGADPGTGELFF. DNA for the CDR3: TGTGCCATAGGGGCGGACCCGGGCACCGGGGAGCTGTTTTTT.

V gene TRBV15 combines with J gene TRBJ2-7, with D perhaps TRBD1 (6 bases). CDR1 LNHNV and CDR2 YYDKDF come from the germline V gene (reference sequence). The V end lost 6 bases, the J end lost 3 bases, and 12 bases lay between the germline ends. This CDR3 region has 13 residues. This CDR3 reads CATSPGHLYEQYF. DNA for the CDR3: TGTGCCACCAGTCCGGGACACCTCTACGAGCAGTACTTC.

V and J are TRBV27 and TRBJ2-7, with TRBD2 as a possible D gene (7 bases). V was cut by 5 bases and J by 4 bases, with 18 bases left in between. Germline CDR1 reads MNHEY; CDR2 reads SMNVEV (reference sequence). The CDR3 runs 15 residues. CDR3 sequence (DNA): TGTGCCAGCAGTCAGAGTCGGGGGGCGGCTTACGAGCAGTACTTC. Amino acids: CASSQSRGAAYEQYF.

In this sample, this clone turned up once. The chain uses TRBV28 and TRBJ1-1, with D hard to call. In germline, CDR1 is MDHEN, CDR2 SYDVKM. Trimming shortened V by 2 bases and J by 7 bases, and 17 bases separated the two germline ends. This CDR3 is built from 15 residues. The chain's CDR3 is CASSLVRPVPGEAFF. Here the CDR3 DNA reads TGTGCCAGCAGTTTAGTTCGACCAGTGCCAGGTGAAGCTTTCTTT.

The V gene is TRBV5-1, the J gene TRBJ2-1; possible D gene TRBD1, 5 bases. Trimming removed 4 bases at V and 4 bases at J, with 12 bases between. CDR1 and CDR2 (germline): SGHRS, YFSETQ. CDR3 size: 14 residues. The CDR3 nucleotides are TGCGCCAGCAGCCCTTTATCAGGGTACAATGAGCAGTTCTTC. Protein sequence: CASSPLSGYNEQFF. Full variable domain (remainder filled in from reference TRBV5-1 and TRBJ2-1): KAGVTQTPRYLIKTRGQQVTLSCSPISGHRSVSWYQQTPGQGLQFLFEYFSETQRNKGNFPGRFSGRQFSNSRSEMNVSTLELGDSALYLCASSPLSGYNEQFFGPGTRLTVL.